These 14 T cell receptor beta chains came from one sample sequenced in a study of blood T cells in healthy people across ages. The second PCR ran about 6 to 11 cycles with a sample-barcoded 5' primer and J-beta primers. TCRdb reanalysed the 5' RACE reads using MiXCR and keeps one entry per CDR3 protein. The data contain fewer than 800,000 distinct CDR3 sequences, roughly 25% of them singletons. These data also featured in a second study, about T cells of mothers and their children.

Sequencing was carried out using blood. Every receptor here comes from a boy younger than 18 in good health.

This clonotype was seen only a few times. The CDR3 is CASSLEFATNEKLFF. CDR3 nucleotides: TGTGCCAGCAGCTTAGAATTTGCAACTAATGAAAAACTGTTTTTT. The chain uses TRBV7-9 and TRBJ1-4; D call uncertain. Germline V gene sequence: CDR1 SEHNR, CDR2 FQNEAQ (reference sequence). V lost 1 base to trimming and J lost 0 bases, with 6 bases between them. The CDR3 is 15 residues long.

This clonotype was observed a few times. This chain connects TRBV3-1 to TRBJ2-2; no clear D. The CDR3 totals 16 residues. Between the trimmed V and J ends, which lost 0 bases and 1 base, there was a span of 9 bases. Looked up from germline, CDR1 is LGHDT and CDR2 is YNNKEL (reference sequence). The CDR3 DNA is TGTGCCAGCAGCCAAGATCCGGCAGGGAACACCGGGGAGCTGTTTTTT. Translation gives CASSQDPAGNTGELFF.

There are a few counts of this clonotype. V is TRBV3-1 and J is TRBJ2-5; 7 bases map to TRBD2. Looked up from germline, CDR1 is LGHDT and CDR2 is YNNKEL (reference sequence). V lost 4 bases to trimming and J lost 6 bases; unmatched junction nucleotides: 11. CDR3 length: 15 amino acids. The DNA of the CDR3 is TGTGCCAGCAGCCCCCGGCGCGGGAGTTCGCAGACCCAGTACTTC. It specifies CASSPRRGSSQTQYF.

The V call is TRBV6-2 or TRBV6-3, the J call TRBJ2-7; 7 bases are shared with TRBD1. The V gene's germline CDR1 is MNHEY and CDR2 SVGEGT. Trimming took 6 bases from V and 0 from J; bases not matched to a gene: 5. There are 14 residues in the CDR3. CDR3 residues: CASRSTGVSYEQYF. DNA of the CDR3: TGTGCCAGCAGAAGTACAGGGGTCTCCTACGAGCAGTACTTC.

The rearrangement uses TRBV7-9 and TRBJ2-5; tentatively, D is TRBD2 (6 bases). The length of the CDR3 is 11 residues. Germline values: CDR1 SEHNR, CDR2 FQNEAQ (reference sequence). V lost 8 bases to trimming and J lost 4 bases, with 8 bases between them. The CDR3 region is CASEGGETQYF. As DNA, the CDR3 is TGTGCCAGCGAGGGAGGAGAGACCCAGTACTTC.

The chain's CDR3 is CASSLLSQGGRKREDNEQFF. CDR3 coding DNA: TGCGCCAGCAGCCTCCTCAGCCAGGGAGGTCGGAAGCGGGAGGACAATGAGCAGTTCTTC. The chain recombines TRBV4-1 with TRBJ2-1, with 9 bases lining up with TRBD2. V shed 4 bases, J shed 5 bases, and the junction held 21 bases outside the gene matches. Germline V gene data show CDR1 as MGHRA and CDR2 as YSYEKL. The CDR3 is 20 residues long.

This clonotype came up a few times. The chain recombines TRBV12-5 with TRBJ2-7; the match to TRBD2 covers 7 bases. Trimming at V came to 0 bases and at J to 3 bases, leaving 11 bases not matched to a gene. In germline, CDR1 is LGHNT, CDR2 FRNRAP. CDR3 length: 17 amino acids. CDR3 in amino acids: CASGLVLSGTGDYEQYF. In DNA form, the CDR3 reads TGTGCTAGTGGTTTGGTACTGAGCGGGACTGGGGACTACGAGCAGTACTTC.

This clonotype has only a few counts. This chain links TRBV11-2 with TRBJ1-1; the D gene is possibly TRBD1 (6 bases). V gave up 3 bases and J gave up 4 bases, with 9 bases separating them. Germline-derived CDR1 and CDR2 are SGHAT and FQNNGV. The CDR3 has 13 residues. DNA of the CDR3: TGTGCCAGCAGCTTCAGGGGTCTCACTGAAGCTTTCTTT. Translating gives CASSFRGLTEAFF.

This clonotype was seen a few times. The chain uses TRBV9 and TRBJ1-5; D is unresolved. This CDR3 region has 14 residues. The germline V gene encodes CDR1 SGDLS and CDR2 YYNGEE. Trimming cost V 0 bases and J 3 bases, with 7 bases left between them. The CDR3 loop reads CASSVDLSNQPQHF. CDR3 sequence (DNA): TGTGCCAGCAGCGTAGACCTCTCCAATCAGCCCCAGCATTTT.

This clonotype has just a few counts. The chain carries TRBV27 and TRBJ2-6; a weak D match, TRBD1 (6 bases). V lost 5 bases, J lost 2 bases, and 10 bases lay in between. This CDR3 region has 15 residues. Germline assignment: CDR1 MNHEY and CDR2 SMNVEV (reference sequence). CDR3 region: CASSEGVPGANVLTF. The CDR3 nucleotides read TGTGCCAGCAGTGAGGGGGTCCCTGGGGCCAACGTCCTGACTTTC. The full variable domain, rest sourced from reference TRBV27 and TRBJ2-6, is EAQVTQNPRYLITVTGKKLTVTCSQNMNHEYMSWYRQDPGLGLRQIYYSMNVEVTDKGDVPEGYKVSRKEKRNFPLILESPSPNQTSLYFCASSEGVPGANVLTFGAGSRLTVL.

This clonotype was seen more than once but under ten times. V gene TRBV28 combines with J gene TRBJ1-4; no clear D gene. The CDR3 has 15 amino acids. CDR1 is MDHEN and CDR2 is SYDVKM in the germline V gene. V shed 5 bases and J shed 5 bases, with 15 bases lying between them. The CDR3 protein is CASSVAGEENEKLFF. CDR3 sequence (DNA): TGTGCCAGCAGTGTTGCAGGAGAGGAGAATGAAAAACTGTTTTTT.

V usage is TRBV11-3 and J usage is TRBJ1-3; TRBD1 matches at 8 bases. Germline V gene lookup returns CDR1 SGHNT and CDR2 YENEEA. CDR3 length: 15 amino acids. With V trimmed by 5 bases and J by 1 base, 4 bases remained unmatched. The CDR3 region has the DNA TGTGCCAGCAGCGTAGGACAGGGTTCTGGAAACACCATATATTTT. It is translated as CASSVGQGSGNTIYF. The complete variable domain, with remaining parts taken from reference TRBV11-3 and TRBJ1-3, reads EAGVVQSPRYKIIEKKQPVAFWCNPISGHNTLYWYLQNLGQGPELLIRYENEEAVDDSQLPKDRFSAERLKGVDSTLKIQPAELGDSAVYLCASSVGQGSGNTIYFGEGSWLTVV.

The table lists this clonotype with a few counts. The V gene is TRBV5-1, the J gene TRBJ2-5; TRBD2 matches at 10 bases. With V trimmed by 5 bases and J by 5 bases, 9 bases remained unmatched. The CDR3 length is 15 residues. Germline-derived CDR1 and CDR2 are SGHRS and YFSETQ. The CDR3: CASRETGGLAETQYF. CDR3 DNA sequence: TGCGCCAGCAGGGAAACAGGGGGACTAGCGGAGACCCAGTACTTC.

This sequence joins TRBV14 and TRBJ2-7; 10 bases match TRBD2. The last part of the DNA fits TRBJ2-1 better; the J call may be wrong. Per the germline V gene, CDR1 is SGHDN and CDR2 is FVKESK. The CDR3 is made up of 15 amino acids. CDR3 in amino acids: CASSQPGSGRYEQFF. The CDR3 DNA reads as TGTGCCAGCAGCCAACCAGGTAGCGGGAGGTATGAGCAGTTCTTC.